This T cell receptor (beta chain) was observed in a study of T cells after yellow fever vaccination. The CDR3 spans 14 residues. The V gene end was trimmed by 4 bases and the J gene end by 3 bases; junction bases not matched to a gene: 2. As TCR cDNA was made by 5'RACE template switching, a universal primer site and UMIs were added. TCRdb recomputed calls from the 5' RACE reads with MiXCR, one row per CDR3 protein. The sample includes some 670,000 distinct CDR3 sequences, 9% to 15% seen only once; the top ten take 15%. This clonotype was recorded many times. Its antigen remains unknown. General study results and limits: Most primary-vaccination clones reappeared after the booster (approximately 95% CD4, about 88% CD8). Clonotypes shared by both compartments, CD4 and CD8, made up a small share. Abundant bulk-population clonotypes could contaminate the FACS-sorted repertoires.

This material consisted of PBMCs, taken on the day of the yellow fever booster vaccination. This clonotype originated in a man aged 25-45 years who received the YFV17D yellow fever vaccine. The V and J genes are TRBV12-3 or TRBV12-4 and TRBJ2-2; TRBD1 agrees at 7 bases. This CDR3 is CASSYRGDTGELFF. Here the CDR3 DNA reads TGTGCCAGCAGTTACAGGGGCGACACCGGGGAGCTGTTTTTT.